A single sample is the source of the 16 T cell receptor beta chains below, sequenced in a study of blood T cells in healthy people across ages. It was with a sample-barcoded 5' primer and a J-beta primer mix that a second PCR of about 6 to 11 cycles was run. TCRdb reprocessed the 5' RACE reads via MiXCR and lists one record per CDR3 protein. In the table there are around 1,900,000 distinct CDR3 sequences, approximately 40% of which are singletons. The sample was blood. The receptors originated from a human donor in good health.

This rearrangement joins TRBV24-1 to TRBJ1-4; the D gene is possibly TRBD1 (6 bases). The CDR3 totals 13 residues. CDR1 and CDR2 (germline): KGHDR, SFDVKD. V gave up 4 bases and J gave up 15 bases, with 17 bases separating them. CDR3 residues: CATSDEQGSKVFF. The CDR3 nucleotides are TGTGCCACCAGTGACGAACAGGGAAGTAAGGTGTTTTTT.

This chain links TRBV5-1 with TRBJ1-1; the D is unclear. Germline V CDR1 and CDR2: SGHRS, YFSETQ. The CDR3 runs 13 residues. The V end lost 5 bases, the J end lost 0 bases, and 8 bases lay between the germline ends. Here the CDR3 reads CASRVGVNTEAFF. As DNA, the CDR3 is TGCGCCAGCAGGGTTGGGGTGAACACTGAAGCTTTCTTT.

With respect to this clonotype: One end of the junction fails to match germline, which may point to a read error. The chain is built from TRBV29-1 and TRBJ2-5; D uncertain. Per the germline V gene, CDR1 is SQVTM and CDR2 is ANQGSEA. The CDR3 covers 12 residues. The DNA of the CDR3 is TGCAGCGGTGAACTTGGTGAAGAGACCCAGTACTTC. Its protein product is CSGELGEETQYF.

This clonotype has just a few counts. This sequence joins TRBV27 and TRBJ2-7; 8 bases match TRBD1. The V segment lost 5 bases and the J segment 4 bases; nucleotides outside the gene matches: 7. The CDR3 is 14 residues long. CDR1 is MNHEY and CDR2 is SMNVEV in the germline V gene (reference sequence). Here the CDR3 reads CASSTWTGSYEQYF. CDR3 nucleotides: TGTGCCAGCAGTACCTGGACAGGGAGTTACGAGCAGTACTTC.

A note on this clonotype: One junction end disagrees with the germline gene, perhaps due to a read error. The chain links TRBV7-9 to TRBJ2-5, with a weak D call TRBD2 (5 bases). Per germline, CDR1 SEHNR and CDR2 FQNEAQ (reference sequence). The CDR3 is 13 amino acids. The CDR3 nucleotides are TGTGCCAGCAGCTTAGGCGGCTGGGAGACCCGGTACTTC. Residues: CASSLGGWETRYF.

The rearrangement links TRBV5-1 to TRBJ1-5; 8 bases are shared with TRBD1. The CDR3 sequence is 15 residues long. Germline assignment: CDR1 SGHRS and CDR2 YFSETQ. The junction had 9 bases not matched to a gene; V was cut back by 4 bases and J by 6 bases. CDR3 protein: CASSPGAGGTQPQHF. As DNA, the CDR3 is TGCGCCAGCAGCCCCGGGGCAGGGGGCACTCAGCCCCAGCATTTT. Using reference TRBV5-1 and TRBJ1-5 for the parts outside the CDR3, the full variable domain is KAGVTQTPRYLIKTRGQQVTLSCSPISGHRSVSWYQQTPGQGLQFLFEYFSETQRNKGNFPGRFSGRQFSNSRSEMNVSTLELGDSALYLCASSPGAGGTQPQHFGDGTRLSIL.

This sequence joins TRBV7-3 and TRBJ1-1, with D possibly matching TRBD1 (5 bases). Germline V gene lookup returns CDR1 SGHTA and CDR2 FQGTGA. The CDR3 is 15 amino acids. The V gene lost 5 bases and the J gene lost 2 bases, with 15 bases spanning the gap. The DNA of the CDR3 is TGTGCCAGCAGCAAAGCTGACCGGGGCAACACTGAAGCTTTCTTT. It encodes CASSKADRGNTEAFF.

This clonotype was counted a few times. The chain employs TRBV29-1 and TRBJ1-5; tentatively, D is TRBD1 (5 bases). The CDR3 runs 14 residues. Germline loops: CDR1 SQVTM, CDR2 ANQGSEA. Trimming took 4 bases from V and 0 from J, leaving 10 bases between them. The CDR3 reads CSVGARDSNQPQHF. The CDR3 DNA reads TGCAGCGTTGGGGCCAGGGATAGCAATCAGCCCCAGCATTTT.

This clonotype was detected a few times. The V gene is TRBV20-1, the J gene TRBJ2-7; D call uncertain. This CDR3 is 12 amino acids long. Germline assignment: CDR1 DFQATT and CDR2 SNEGSKA (reference sequence). Trimming took off 3 bases at V and 5 bases at J, with 11 bases between the two ends. The CDR3 sequence: CSASAVADEQYF. The CDR3 bases are TGCAGTGCTAGCGCCGTCGCCGACGAGCAGTACTTC.

V usage is TRBV30 and J usage is TRBJ1-1, with 7 bases matching TRBD1. Per the germline V gene, CDR1 is GTSNPN and CDR2 is SVGIG (reference sequence). The CDR3 sequence is 13 residues long. Trimming cost V 0 bases and J 5 bases; bases outside gene matches: 3. The CDR3 is CAWSVTGDTEAFF. CDR3 nucleotide sequence: TGTGCCTGGAGTGTAACAGGGGATACTGAAGCTTTCTTT.

This rearrangement joins TRBV12-3 or TRBV12-4 to TRBJ2-5; TRBD2 matches at 8 bases. V lost 5 bases, J lost 7 bases, and 9 bases stayed unmatched. The CDR3 covers 14 residues. CDR3 sequence (DNA): TGTGCCAGCAGTCCCCCGGGGGGGCTAGGGACCCAGTACTTC. This codes for CASSPPGGLGTQYF.

The chain employs TRBV9 and TRBJ2-1; the D call may be TRBD1 or TRBD2 (5 bases each). The J call may be faulty, since TRBJ2-7 better matches the DNA end. Per the germline V gene, CDR1 is SGDLS and CDR2 is YYNGEE. The CDR3 totals 17 residues. CDR3 nucleotide sequence: TGTGCCAGCAGCGTACGGGACGGTCGGTCTCGGTACAATGAGCAGTACTTC. This translates into CASSVRDGRSRYNEQYF.

The rearrangement links TRBV6-2 or TRBV6-3 to TRBJ2-1; D is unresolved. V was trimmed by 2 bases and J by 3 bases, leaving 17 bases between them. The germline V gene has CDR1 MNHEY and CDR2 SVGEGT. The CDR3 is 17 residues long. CDR3 nucleotides: TGTGCCAGCAGTTACCACCCACTGGTAGTCGGCTACAATGAGCAGTTCTTC. The encoded protein is CASSYHPLVVGYNEQFF.

This clonotype was counted a single time. The rearrangement uses TRBV9 and TRBJ2-2; TRBD1 agrees at 7 bases. The V gene's germline CDR1 is SGDLS and CDR2 YYNGEE. The length of the CDR3 is 17 residues. J was trimmed by 0 bases and V by 0 bases; bases with no gene match: 5. The DNA for the CDR3 is TGTGCCAGCAGCGTAGCGCCGGACAGGACGAACACCGGGGAGCTGTTTTTT. It translates to CASSVAPDRTNTGELFF.

A few counts support this clonotype. The V call is TRBV20-1, the J call TRBJ2-7; no firm D call. V shed 4 bases and J shed 2 bases, with 9 bases lying between them. Germline loops: CDR1 DFQATT, CDR2 SNEGSKA (reference sequence). The CDR3 length is 12 residues. The CDR3 region has the DNA TGCAGTGCTACATACAGTGCCTACGAGCAGTACTTC. Its protein is CSATYSAYEQYF.

This rearrangement joins TRBV5-6 to TRBJ2-7, with a possible D match to TRBD1 (6 bases). The CDR3 consists of 15 residues. Germline CDR1 reads SGHDT; CDR2 reads YYEEEE. Trimming cost V 4 bases and J 2 bases, with 16 bases left between them. CDR3 in DNA: TGTGCCAGCAGCCCCACAGTCAGGGGCACCTACGAGCAGTACTTC. Translated: CASSPTVRGTYEQYF.